Listed below are T cell receptor beta chains from one sample, sequenced in a study of blood T cell repertoires in COVID-19. Repertoires were generated with immunoSEQ multiplex PCR, while TCRdb's copy carries only in-frame clones and drops some. The profile shows approximately 170,000 clones, roughly 93% of them singletons. The sequenced sample was peripheral blood. The receptors here all came from a woman aged 55-69 years with COVID-19, enrolled during active disease. CDR3s include the opening cysteine and the closing phenylalanine or tryptophan. A D gene is named only where the DNA matches it firmly.

V: TRBV5-6; D: -; J: TRBJ2-2; CDR3: CASSTKTGYTGELFF; DNA: TGTGCCAGCAGTACAAAAACAGGGTACACCGGGGAGCTGTTTTTT
V: TRBV19; D: TRBD2; J: TRBJ2-7; CDR3: CASSTSVAYEQYF; DNA: TGTGCCAGTTCGACTAGCGTGGCCTACGAGCAGTACTTC
V: TRBV11-1; D: -; J: TRBJ1-6; CDR3: CASSLEPNHSPLHF; DNA: TGTGCCAGCAGCTTAGAGCCAAACCATTCACCCCTCCACTTT
V: TRBV12-3/TRBV12-4; D: -; J: TRBJ1-3; CDR3: CASSHTVNTIYF; DNA: TGTGCCAGCAGCCATACAGTGAACACCATATATTTT
V: TRBV15; D: -; J: TRBJ1-5; CDR3: CATSRVREGRPQHF; DNA: TGTGCCACCAGCAGAGTCCGGGAAGGGCGGCCCCAGCATTTT
V: TRBV24-1; D: -; J: TRBJ1-1; CDR3: CAAQGGRDTEAFF; DNA: TGTGCCGCGCAGGGAGGTCGGGACACTGAAGCTTTCTTT
V: TRBV4-1; D: -; J: TRBJ1-5; CDR3: CASSQDPGGRQPQHF; DNA: TGCGCCAGCAGCCAAGACCCGGGGGGCCGACAGCCCCAGCATTTT
V: TRBV5-6; D: -; J: TRBJ1-6; CDR3: CASSLVGRESPLHF; DNA: TGTGCCAGCAGCTTGGTTGGCAGGGAATCACCCCTCCACTTT
V: TRBV29-1; D: -; J: TRBJ2-7; CDR3: CSVMFRYEQYF; DNA: TGCAGCGTTATGTTCCGCTACGAGCAGTACTTC
V: TRBV29-1; D: -; J: TRBJ1-1; CDR3: CSANVQGYNTEAFF; DNA: TGCAGCGCTAACGTACAGGGCTACAACACTGAAGCTTTCTTT
V: TRBV12-3/TRBV12-4; D: -; J: TRBJ2-7; CDR3: CASSLGLYEQYF; DNA: TGTGCCAGCAGTTTAGGTCTGTACGAGCAGTACTTC
V: TRBV11-2; D: -; J: TRBJ1-3; CDR3: CASRIDSPSGNTIYF; DNA: TGTGCCAGCAGAATTGACAGCCCCTCTGGAAACACCATATATTTT
V: TRBV6-5; D: TRBD1; J: TRBJ1-1; CDR3: CASSSSGRQGASAFF; DNA: TGTGCCAGCAGTAGCTCCGGGCGGCAGGGGGCTTCAGCTTTCTTT
V: TRBV29-1; D: -; J: TRBJ2-7; CDR3: CSVEVEGGQDSYEQYF; DNA: TGCAGCGTTGAAGTAGAGGGGGGGCAGGACTCCTACGAGCAGTACTTC
V: TRBV12-3/TRBV12-4; D: -; J: TRBJ2-3; CDR3: CASSLVAADTQYF; DNA: TGTGCCAGCAGTTTAGTTGCGGCAGATACGCAGTATTTT
V: TRBV5-1; D: -; J: TRBJ1-5; CDR3: CASSLGAANQPQHF; DNA: TGCGCCAGCAGCTTGGGGGCAGCAAATCAGCCCCAGCATTTT
V: TRBV18; D: -; J: TRBJ2-7; CDR3: CASSQGRGYEQYF; DNA: TGTGCCAGCTCACAAGGCAGGGGCTACGAGCAGTACTTC
V: TRBV10-3; D: TRBD1; J: TRBJ2-2; CDR3: CAISGTGANTGELFF; DNA: TGTGCCATCAGTGGGACAGGGGCTAACACCGGGGAGCTGTTTTTT
V: TRBV29-1; D: TRBD1; J: TRBJ1-1; CDR3: CSVVRTGIEAFF; DNA: TGCAGCGTGGTGAGGACAGGGATTGAAGCTTTCTTT
V: TRBV5-1; D: -; J: TRBJ2-7; CDR3: CASSLKQGYYEQYF; DNA: TGCGCCAGCAGCTTGAAACAGGGATACTACGAGCAGTACTTC
V: TRBV11-3; D: TRBD1; J: TRBJ2-2; CDR3: CASSVQQGAGGELFF; DNA: TGTGCCAGCAGCGTGCAACAGGGGGCCGGGGGGGAGCTGTTTTTT
V: TRBV2; D: TRBD1; J: TRBJ2-1; CDR3: CAGSRDRSYNEQFF; DNA: TGTGCCGGGAGCCGGGACAGGTCCTACAATGAGCAGTTCTTC
V: TRBV3-1/TRBV3-2; D: TRBD2; J: TRBJ2-3; CDR3: CASSQDPGLAGTDTQYF; DNA: TGTGCCAGCAGCCAAGATCCCGGACTAGCGGGGACAGATACGCAGTATTTT
V: TRBV2; D: TRBD2; J: TRBJ2-7; CDR3: CASSPPRQGGWNYEQYF; DNA: TGTGCCAGCAGCCCGCCCCGCCAGGGAGGGTGGAATTACGAGCAGTACTTC
V: TRBV24-1; D: TRBD1; J: TRBJ2-2; CDR3: CATSRTGGSGELFF; DNA: TGTGCCACCAGTAGGACAGGGGGGTCCGGGGAGCTGTTTTTT
V: TRBV19; D: TRBD2; J: TRBJ2-1; CDR3: CASSITSGGVVEQFF; DNA: TGTGCCAGTAGTATTACTAGCGGGGGGGTAGTTGAGCAGTTCTTC